This passage covers 21 T cell receptor beta chains from one sample sequenced in a study of control samples from healthy donors and cancer patients. Using immunoSEQ multiplex PCR, the repertoire was profiled, and TCRdb retains in-frame clones only, with some absent. The sample includes around 30,000 clones, 94% of them seen just once. The material sequenced was blood. Every receptor here comes from a man in his 60s in good health.

CDR3 coding DNA: TGCAGCGTCTCTTCAGGGAATTCCTACGAGCAGTACTTC. It codes for CSVSSGNSYEQYF. The chain has TRBV29-1 and TRBJ2-7; D may be TRBD1 (5 bases). The CDR3 length is 13 residues. Trimming removed 6 bases from V and 1 base from J, with 13 bases in between. Looked up from germline, CDR1 is SQVTM and CDR2 is ANQGSEA.

To note about this clone: The junction departs from germline at one end; a sequencing error may be responsible. The chain carries TRBV6-1 and TRBJ1-1; no firm D call. The CDR3 consists of 12 residues. Per germline, CDR1 MNHNS and CDR2 SASEGT. The chain's CDR3 is CACRIMNTEAFF. CDR3 coding DNA: TGTGCCTGCAGGATTATGAACACTGAAGCTTTCTTT.

This clone was counted only a few times. The rearrangement uses TRBV15 and TRBJ2-3; 10 bases agree with TRBD2. Trimming removed 3 bases from V and 6 bases from J; junction bases left unmatched: 6. CDR3 length: 15 residues. Germline V gives CDR1 LNHNV, CDR2 YYDKDF (reference sequence). CDR3 loop: CATSSSAGGPDTQYF. The CDR3 DNA sequence: TGTGCCACCAGCAGTTCAGCGGGGGGGCCTGATACGCAGTATTTT.

This clone was observed a few times. The gene calls are TRBV7-9 and TRBJ2-3, with 11 bases fitting TRBD2. Germline CDR1 and CDR2: SEHNR and FQNEAQ (reference sequence). The CDR3 is 19 residues long. V was pared by 4 bases and J by 0 bases, with 12 bases of the junction left unmatched. The CDR3 bases are TGTGCCAGCAGCTCTTCGGGACTAGCGGTTCCCACTAGCACAGATACGCAGTATTTT. Residues: CASSSSGLAVPTSTDTQYF.

This chain links TRBV7-2 with TRBJ1-5; D may be TRBD1 (5 bases). Germline CDR1 is SGHTA and CDR2 is FQGNSA. Trimming pared 0 bases from V and 4 bases from J, leaving 10 bases between. This CDR3 has 15 residues. The CDR3 sequence: CASSLALGLNQPQHF. CDR3 DNA sequence: TGTGCCAGCAGCTTAGCGTTGGGACTTAATCAGCCCCAGCATTTT.

The chain has TRBV7-2 and TRBJ2-3, with D hard to call. The V and J ends lost 3 bases and 1 base respectively, with 5 bases between them. Germline values: CDR1 SGHTA, CDR2 FQGNSA. This CDR3 region has 13 residues. CDR3 DNA: TGTGCCAGCAGCTTTGGTGGCACAGATACGCAGTATTTT. This encodes CASSFGGTDTQYF. Drawing the rest from reference TRBV7-2 and TRBJ2-3, the complete variable domain is GAGVSQSPSNKVTEKGKDVELRCDPISGHTALYWYRQSLGQGLEFLIYFQGNSAPDKSGLPSDRFSAERTGGSVSTLTIQRTQQEDSAVYLCASSFGGTDTQYFGPGTRLTVL.

This chain joins TRBV6-5 and TRBJ2-2, with D perhaps TRBD1 (5 bases). CDR3 length equals 14 residues. The V and J ends lost 5 bases and 1 base respectively, with 8 bases between them. From germline, CDR1 is MNHEY and CDR2 SVGAGI. The CDR3 spells CASSPRVNTGELFF. The CDR3 nucleotides read TGTGCCAGCAGTCCCAGGGTGAACACCGGGGAGCTGTTTTTT.

The gene calls are TRBV14 and TRBJ1-1; D is perhaps TRBD1 (5 bases). Trimming left V 1 base short and J 11 bases short, with 17 bases between. This CDR3 contains 14 residues. Germline loops: CDR1 SGHDN, CDR2 FVKESK. The CDR3 loop reads CASSQGWAGGRAFF. The CDR3 nucleotides read TGTGCCAGCAGCCAAGGATGGGCCGGGGGTCGTGCTTTCTTT.

This sequence joins TRBV23-1 and TRBJ1-1, with a possible D match to TRBD1 (5 bases). TRBV23-1 is an ORF; its function is uncertain. There are 14 residues in the CDR3. The V end was cut by 9 bases, the J end by 0 bases, with 14 bases between. CDR3 nucleotides: TGCGCCAGGGGGGATCACTATGTGAACACTGAAGCTTTCTTT. It codes for CARGDHYVNTEAFF.

In DNA form, the CDR3 reads TGCGCCAGCAGCTCATCCGGGGGAATTTCCTCCTACGAGCAGTACTTC. Its protein is CASSSSGGISSYEQYF. This sequence joins TRBV5-1 and TRBJ2-7; tentative D call: TRBD2 (6 bases). CDR1 SGHRS and CDR2 YFSETQ come from the germline V gene. Trimming took off 3 bases at V and 0 bases at J, with 16 bases between the two ends. The CDR3 has 16 residues.

The chain links TRBV7-2 to TRBJ2-1; 10 positions match TRBD2. The CDR3 has 14 residues. V shed 5 bases and J 6 bases; nucleotides not matched to a gene: 4. CDR1 is SGHTA, CDR2 FQGNSA, per germline. CDR3 sequence reads: CASSERGGFNEQFF. CDR3 nucleotides: TGTGCCAGCAGCGAGCGGGGGGGTTTCAATGAGCAGTTCTTC.

The J gene is TRBJ1-4, the V gene TRBV6-5; maybe TRBD1 (5 bases). In germline, CDR1 is MNHEY, CDR2 SVGAGI. Trimming removed 1 base from V and 8 bases from J, with 11 bases in between. CDR3 length: 14 residues. The CDR3 DNA follows: TGTGCCAGCAGTTACTACGGGGGGGACGAAAAACTGTTTTTT. Translation gives CASSYYGGDEKLFF.

The genes are TRBV6-5 and TRBJ2-1; D not resolved. Trimming removed 0 bases at V and 5 bases at J, with 14 bases between. CDR3 length: 16 amino acids. CDR1 is MNHEY, CDR2 SVGAGI, per germline. The CDR3 loop reads CASSYSGPGVNNEQFF. The DNA for the CDR3 is TGTGCCAGCAGTTACTCAGGGCCTGGGGTGAACAATGAGCAGTTCTTC.

The genes are TRBV5-1 and TRBJ1-2, with a possible D match to TRBD1 (5 bases). The CDR3 sequence is 13 residues long. Germline V gene data show CDR1 as SGHRS and CDR2 as YFSETQ. Trimming shortened V by 7 bases and J by 3 bases, and 13 bases separated the two germline ends. The CDR3 region is CASADGHHYGYTF. The CDR3 bases are TGCGCCAGCGCGGACGGACACCACTATGGCTACACCTTC.

This clone has just a few counts. The chain recombines TRBV2 with TRBJ1-5, with D perhaps TRBD1 (6 bases). The CDR3 has 15 amino acids. The germline V gene has CDR1 SNHLY and CDR2 FYNNEI. Trimming cost V 6 bases and J 6 bases, with 18 bases left between them. Written as DNA, the CDR3 is TGTGCCAGCAGCGGAACAGGGTTGTTCGGTCAGCCCCAGCATTTT. It codes for CASSGTGLFGQPQHF.

The CDR3 sequence: CASSSSRVAGKVTQYF. The CDR3 DNA reads as TGTGCCAGCAGCTCCAGTCGCGTTGCGGGCAAGGTGACCCAGTACTTC. This chain joins TRBV7-2 and TRBJ2-5; D is perhaps TRBD2 (5 bases). Trimming took 4 bases from V and 7 from J, leaving 22 bases between them. The CDR3 loop spans 16 amino acids. Germline V lookup: CDR1 SGHTA, CDR2 FQGNSA.

The genes are TRBV4-2 and TRBJ1-3; D is unresolved. The V end lost 4 bases, the J end lost 0 bases, and 13 bases lay between the germline ends. Germline CDR1 is LGHNA and CDR2 is YNFKEQ. There are 16 residues in the CDR3. CDR3 sequence: CASSLTDAHSGNTIYF. The DNA for the CDR3 is TGTGCCAGCAGCCTCACGGACGCCCACTCTGGAAACACCATATATTTT.

The chain links TRBV4-1 to TRBJ2-7; 10 bases fit TRBD1. CDR3 size: 15 residues. The V and J ends lost 1 base and 4 bases, in that order; junction bases with no gene match: 4. CDR1 MGHRA and CDR2 YSYEKL come from the germline V gene. The CDR3 sequence is CASSQVGQGVYEQYF. The CDR3 DNA sequence: TGCGCCAGCAGCCAAGTAGGACAGGGGGTTTACGAGCAGTACTTC.

The chain couples TRBV13 to TRBJ1-2; D not resolved. The germline CDR1 and CDR2 sequences are PRHDT and FYEKMQ (reference sequence). This CDR3 comprises 12 residues. V gave up 5 bases and J gave up 4 bases, with 8 bases separating them. The CDR3 nucleotides are TGTGCCAGCAGCCTGACGGGCTATGGCTACACCTTC. Encoded protein: CASSLTGYGYTF.

The CDR3 DNA follows: TGTGCCAGCAGAATGACTAGCAGCACCTACAATGAGCAGTTCTTC. Translation gives CASRMTSSTYNEQFF. The gene calls are TRBV7-2 and TRBJ2-1; 7 bases fit TRBD2. Trimming cost V 6 bases and J 2 bases; bases outside gene matches: 7. The V gene's germline CDR1 is SGHTA and CDR2 FQGNSA. This CDR3 spans 15 amino acids.

V and J are TRBV5-1 and TRBJ1-1; perhaps TRBD1 as D (5 bases). The CDR3 sequence is 14 residues long. Per the germline V gene, CDR1 is SGHRS and CDR2 is YFSETQ. V was trimmed by 0 bases and J by 1 base, leaving 7 bases between them. CDR3 residues: CASSLVGGNTEAFF. The CDR3 DNA reads TGCGCCAGCAGCTTGGTTGGGGGGAACACTGAAGCTTTCTTT.